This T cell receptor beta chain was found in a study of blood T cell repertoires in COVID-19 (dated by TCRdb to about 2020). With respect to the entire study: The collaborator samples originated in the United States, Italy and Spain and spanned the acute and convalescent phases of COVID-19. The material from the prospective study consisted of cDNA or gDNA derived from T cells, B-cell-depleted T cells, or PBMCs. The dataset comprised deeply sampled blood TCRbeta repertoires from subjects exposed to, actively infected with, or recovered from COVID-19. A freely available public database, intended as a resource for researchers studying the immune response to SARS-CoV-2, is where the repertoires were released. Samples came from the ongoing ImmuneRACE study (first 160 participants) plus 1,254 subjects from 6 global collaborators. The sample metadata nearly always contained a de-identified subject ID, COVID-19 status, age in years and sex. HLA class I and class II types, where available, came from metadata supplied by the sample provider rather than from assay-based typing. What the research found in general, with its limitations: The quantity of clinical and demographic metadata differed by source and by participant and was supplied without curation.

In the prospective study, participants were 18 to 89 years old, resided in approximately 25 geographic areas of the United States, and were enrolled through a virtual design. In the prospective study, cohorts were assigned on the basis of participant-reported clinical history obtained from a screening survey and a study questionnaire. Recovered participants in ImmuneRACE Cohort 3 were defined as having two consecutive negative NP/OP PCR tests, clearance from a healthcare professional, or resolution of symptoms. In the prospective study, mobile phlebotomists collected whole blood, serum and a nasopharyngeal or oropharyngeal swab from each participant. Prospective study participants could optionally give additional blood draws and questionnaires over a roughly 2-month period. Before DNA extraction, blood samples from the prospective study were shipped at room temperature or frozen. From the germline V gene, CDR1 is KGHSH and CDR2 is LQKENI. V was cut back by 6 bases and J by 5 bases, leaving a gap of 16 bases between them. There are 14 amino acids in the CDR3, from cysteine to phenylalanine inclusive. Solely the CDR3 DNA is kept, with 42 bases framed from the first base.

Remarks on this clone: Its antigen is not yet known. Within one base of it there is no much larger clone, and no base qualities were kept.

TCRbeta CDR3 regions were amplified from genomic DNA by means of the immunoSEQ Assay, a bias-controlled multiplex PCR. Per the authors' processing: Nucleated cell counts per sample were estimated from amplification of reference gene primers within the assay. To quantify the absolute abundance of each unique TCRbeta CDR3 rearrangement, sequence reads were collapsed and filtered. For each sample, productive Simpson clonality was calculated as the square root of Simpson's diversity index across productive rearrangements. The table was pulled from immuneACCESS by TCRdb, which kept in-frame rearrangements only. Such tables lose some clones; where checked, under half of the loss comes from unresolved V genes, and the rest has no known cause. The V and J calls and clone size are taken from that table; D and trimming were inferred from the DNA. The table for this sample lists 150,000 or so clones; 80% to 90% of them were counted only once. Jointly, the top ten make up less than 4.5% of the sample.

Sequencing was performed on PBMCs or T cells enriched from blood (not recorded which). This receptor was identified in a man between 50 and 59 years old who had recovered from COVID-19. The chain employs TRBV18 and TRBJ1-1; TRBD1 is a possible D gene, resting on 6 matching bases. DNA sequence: TGTGCCAGCTCCCTGGGCCAGGGGTATACTGAAGCTTTCTTT. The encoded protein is CASSLGQGYTEAFF.